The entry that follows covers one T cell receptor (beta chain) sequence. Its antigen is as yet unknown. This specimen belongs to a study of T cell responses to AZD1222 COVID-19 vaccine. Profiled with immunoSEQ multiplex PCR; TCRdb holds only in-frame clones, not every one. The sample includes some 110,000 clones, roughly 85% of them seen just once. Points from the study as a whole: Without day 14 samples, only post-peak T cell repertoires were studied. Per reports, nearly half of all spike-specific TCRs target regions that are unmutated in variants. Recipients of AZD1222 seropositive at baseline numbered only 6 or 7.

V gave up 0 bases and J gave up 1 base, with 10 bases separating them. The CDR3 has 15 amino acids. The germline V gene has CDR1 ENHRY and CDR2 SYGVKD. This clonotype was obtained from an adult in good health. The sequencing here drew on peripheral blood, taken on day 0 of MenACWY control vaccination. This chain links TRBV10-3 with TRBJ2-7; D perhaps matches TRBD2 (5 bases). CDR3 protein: CAISESLDLSYEQYF. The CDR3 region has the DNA TGTGCCATCAGTGAGTCCTTGGACTTATCCTACGAGCAGTACTTC.